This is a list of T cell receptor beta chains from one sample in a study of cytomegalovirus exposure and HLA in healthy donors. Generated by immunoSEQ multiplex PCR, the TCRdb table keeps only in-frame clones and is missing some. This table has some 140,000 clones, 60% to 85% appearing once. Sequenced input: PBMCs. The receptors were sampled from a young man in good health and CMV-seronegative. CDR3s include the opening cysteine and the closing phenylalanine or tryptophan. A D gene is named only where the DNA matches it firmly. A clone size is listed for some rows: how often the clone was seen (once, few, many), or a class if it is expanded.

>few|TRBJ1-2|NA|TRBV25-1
TGTGCCAGCAGCTCAGGGCGGTGGGACTATGGCTACACCTTC
CASSSGRWDYGYTF
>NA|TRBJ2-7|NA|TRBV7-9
TGTTCCAGCAGCTCATCGGGGGTTGCGTACTTC
CSSSSSGVAYF
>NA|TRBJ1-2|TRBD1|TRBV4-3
TGCGCCAGCAGCCAAAAGGGAATCAGGGGGGACTATGGCTACACCTTC
CASSQKGIRGDYGYTF
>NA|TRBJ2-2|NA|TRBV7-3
TGTGCCAGCAGCCCGACAACATCGAATGCCGGGGAGCTGTTTTTT
CASSPTTSNAGELFF
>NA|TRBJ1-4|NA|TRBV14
TGTGCCAGCAGCCAAGGCAGGGCGATTAATGAAAAACTGTTTTTT
CASSQGRAINEKLFF
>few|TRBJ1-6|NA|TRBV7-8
TGTGCCAGCAGCCCGGAACAGGTATCACCCCTCCACTTT
CASSPEQVSPLHF
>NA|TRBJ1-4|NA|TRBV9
TGTGCCAGCAGCTTTACACAGGGAGGGGATGAAAAACTGTTTTTT
CASSFTQGGDEKLFF
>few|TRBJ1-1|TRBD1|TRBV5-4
TGTGCCAGCAGCTTACAGGGGTTTGAAGCTTTCTTT
CASSLQGFEAFF
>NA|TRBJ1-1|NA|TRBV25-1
TGTGCCAGCAGTCGCGGGAACACTGAAGCTTTCTTT
CASSRGNTEAFF
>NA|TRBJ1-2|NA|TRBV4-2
TGTGCCAGCAGCCAAGATCTTGGCGGACAGTGGTGTGGCTACACCTTC
CASSQDLGGQWCGYTF
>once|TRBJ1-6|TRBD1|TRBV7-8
TGTGCCAACAGCGCGCTACAGGGGGCGATTAATTCACCCCTCCACTTT
CANSALQGAINSPLHF
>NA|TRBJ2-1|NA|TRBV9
TGTGCCAGCAGCGGACACGGGGGAGCAGGGAATGAGCAGTTCTTC
CASSGHGGAGNEQFF
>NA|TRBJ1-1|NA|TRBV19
TGTGCCAGTAGTAGAAGACAGATCGTAAACACTGAAGCTTTCTTT
CASSRRQIVNTEAFF
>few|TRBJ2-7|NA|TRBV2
TGTGCCAGCAGTGTCACAGGGTTGGGGTACGAGCAGTACTTC
CASSVTGLGYEQYF
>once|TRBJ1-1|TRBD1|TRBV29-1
TGCAGCGTCCGGGACAGGACCTCGAGCACTGAAGCTTTCTTT
CSVRDRTSSTEAFF
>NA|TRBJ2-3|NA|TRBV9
TGTGCCAGCAGCCCACGGGGACAAGCCACAGATACGCAGTATTTT
CASSPRGQATDTQYF
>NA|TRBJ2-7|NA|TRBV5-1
TGCGCCAGCAGCTTGGGTCATACTATTGAGCAGTACTTC
CASSLGHTIEQYF
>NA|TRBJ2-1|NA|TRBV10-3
TGTGCCATCAGTGAGTCGGCGGCAGTTTACAATGAGCAGTTCTTC
CAISESAAVYNEQFF
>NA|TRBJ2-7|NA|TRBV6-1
TGTGCCAGCAGTGAAGGGCTAGCCGGCGTCTACGAGCAGTACTTC
CASSEGLAGVYEQYF